This entry describes one T cell receptor beta chain. One entry per CDR3 protein results from TCRdb running MiXCR on the 5' RACE reads. The repertoire holds approximately 1.8 million distinct CDR3 sequences, with less than 40% as singletons. These data are taken from a study of identical twins. This CDR3 comprises 16 residues. V lost 3 bases and J 0 bases, leaving 13 bases between the germline ends. Germline values: CDR1 SGHRS, CDR2 YFSETQ. This chain joins TRBV5-1 and TRBJ2-1; D is undetermined. Input material: cord blood. This TCR was recovered from a newborn girl in good health. In nucleotides, the CDR3 is TGCGCCAGCAGCTCCATGAGCAGTAGCTCCTACAATGAGCAGTTCTTC. It specifies CASSSMSSSSYNEQFF.